Here is one T cell receptor beta chain with its context. This clone's antigen is unknown. Per-nucleotide qualities are absent, and no much larger clonotype sits a single base away. The source of the sample is a study of shared T cell receptors in the human thymus (dated by TCRdb to 2020 to 2022). Study-level background: The study examined how self-reactive, shared T-cell receptor alpha chains are generated in the human thymus.

Taken from cysteine to phenylalanine, the CDR3 has 14 residues. Left in the record is the CDR3 DNA by itself, 42 bases read in frame from the first base. Sequences SGHRS (CDR1) and YFSETQ (CDR2) are obtained from the germline V gene. The germline V end is reduced by 0 bases and the J end by 2 bases; junction bases left unmatched: 1. Library generation was performed with the immunoSEQ multiplex PCR assay. In its TCRdb copy, this immuneACCESS table keeps in-frame sequences only and misses some clones. Where compared with another copy, unresolved V genes explain less than half of these, and the others have no known cause. This sample is represented by 550,000 to 800,000 clones; approximately 83% of them were singletons. The ten top clones hold roughly 0.01% of the sample. These data are also associated with another study on human thymus T cells. The second study's paper adds: In Finland, the donors were immunologically healthy infants who were having open corrective cardiac surgery for congenital heart defects. Thymus tissue was collected as surgical resects that were removed during corrective cardiac surgery. Biased V and J gene segment usage appeared to be present in both thymic and peripheral blood repertoires. According to the related research, thymic TCR repertoires were highly overlapping among unrelated individuals. The study described the TCR alpha and beta repertoires in under ten infant thymus samples and a handful of matching peripheral blood samples. The infant donors were roughly 7 to 244 days old, and the cohort included several males and a couple of females. Thymocytes were released mechanically from tissue and stored at -70 °C as pellets of 10-30 million cells. A QIAsymphony instrument was used to extract genomic DNA from frozen cell pellets. The immunoSEQ multiplex PCR assay was used to amplify the TCRB and TCRAD loci from a standardized quantity of quality-controlled genomic DNA. The amplicons covered the V(D)J region and were long enough to include the CDR3 and to identify the V and J genes. The amplicons were sequenced on an Illumina platform via the commercial immunoSEQ service. Corrections for primer bias and sequencing errors followed previously described methods, while TCRAD and TCRB definitions were based on the IMGT database. The repertoires were analysed using immunoSEQ Analyzer 3.0 and VDJTools for basic statistics, V/J segment usage, diversity estimates, rarefaction and pairwise overlap. Diversity was estimated with Chao1, ChaoE, Efron-Thisted, Shannon and inverse Simpson indices, and also on datasets down-sampled to the smallest sample. For repertoire overlap, CDR3 nucleotide sequence, V gene and J gene had to match strictly, and clustering was done by Jaccard-based multidimensional scaling. On average, thymus samples yielded about 810,000 unique TCRB clonotypes, whereas blood samples yielded some 85,000.

The sequenced material came from thymocytes. The sequence joins TRBV5-1 to TRBJ2-7; the junction holds 8 bases that match TRBD1. The receptor was isolated from a girl younger than two with a congenital heart defect. Donor details come from another sample of the same person, matched by shared clones. The sequence in DNA is TGCGCCAGCAGCTTGGGGGACAGGACCTACGAGCAGTACTTC. Its product reads: CASSLGDRTYEQYF.